The 21 T cell receptor beta chains listed next were all sequenced from one sample in a study of blood T cell repertoires in COVID-19. Some clones are missing from TCRdb's copy, which holds only in-frame ones; the method was immunoSEQ multiplex PCR. The data contain roughly 130,000 clones, approximately 89% of them singletons. The sequencing input was peripheral blood. Receptor source: a woman aged 60 to 75 with acute or convalescent COVID-19.

This chain joins TRBV5-1 and TRBJ1-1; 8 nucleotides align to TRBD1. The CDR3 covers 15 residues. With 3 bases clipped from V and 6 bases from J, the junction kept 10 bases outside the gene matches. CDR1 and CDR2 (germline): SGHRS, YFSETQ. Here the CDR3 DNA reads TGCGCCAGCAGCTCGAACGGACAGGGAGAGGCTGAAGCTTTCTTT. Protein product: CASSSNGQGEAEAFF. The whole variable domain, remainder taken from reference TRBV5-1 and TRBJ1-1, is KAGVTQTPRYLIKTRGQQVTLSCSPISGHRSVSWYQQTPGQGLQFLFEYFSETQRNKGNFPGRFSGRQFSNSRSEMNVSTLELGDSALYLCASSSNGQGEAEAFFGQGTRLTVV.

The gene calls are TRBV2 and TRBJ2-5, with D maybe TRBD1 (5 bases). V was shortened by 8 bases and J by 1 base, with 11 bases between the two germline ends. The CDR3 consists of 13 residues. The germline gives CDR1 SNHLY, CDR2 FYNNEI. In DNA form, the CDR3 reads TGTGCCAGCGCTCGGACAACCCAAGAGACCCAGTACTTC. This translates into CASARTTQETQYF.

The chain employs TRBV27 and TRBJ2-1; tentatively, D is TRBD2 (6 bases). Germline V CDR1 and CDR2: MNHEY, SMNVEV (reference sequence). Trimming left V 2 bases short and J 2 bases short, with 19 bases between. CDR3 size: 18 residues. CDR3 residues: CASSLPPRASVAYNEQFF. CDR3 DNA sequence: TGTGCCAGCAGTTTACCGCCTAGGGCTAGCGTGGCCTACAATGAGCAGTTCTTC.

The CDR3 here is CASSPIGGLSGNTIYF. CDR3 coding DNA: TGTGCCAGCAGCCCAATAGGGGGTCTCTCTGGAAACACCATATATTTT. V gene TRBV3-1 (or the pseudogene TRBV3-2) combines with J gene TRBJ1-3, with D possibly matching TRBD1 (6 bases). This CDR3 comprises 16 residues. Trimming pared 4 bases from V and 0 bases from J, leaving 13 bases between. Germline V gene data show CDR1 as LGHDT and CDR2 as YNNKEL (reference sequence).

The rearrangement joins TRBV9 to TRBJ2-5, with TRBD2 identical over 13 bases. Germline V gene sequence: CDR1 SGDLS, CDR2 YYNGEE. This CDR3 comprises 16 residues. The V and J ends lost 2 bases and 4 bases, in that order; junction bases with no gene match: 5. The CDR3 DNA is TGTGCCAGCAGCGTCCGACTAGCGGGAGGTATAGAGACCCAGTACTTC. Translation gives CASSVRLAGGIETQYF.

Here the CDR3 DNA reads TGTGCCAGCTCACCAGAACGACAGGGTTTCCACACCTTC. Translating it yields CASSPERQGFHTF. V usage is TRBV18 and J usage is TRBJ1-2; 7 bases match TRBD1. This CDR3 spans 13 amino acids. Germline CDR1 KGHSH, CDR2 LQKENI. Losses at the gene ends were 2 bases for V and 12 bases for J; bases not matched to a gene: 9. The full variable domain, rest sourced from reference TRBV18 and TRBJ1-2, is NAGVMQNPRHLVRRRGQEARLRCSPMKGHSHVYWYRQLPEEGLKFMVYLQKENIIDESGMPKERFSAEFPKEGPSILRIQQVVRGDSAAYFCASSPERQGFHTFGSGTRLTVV.

The rearrangement links TRBV15 to TRBJ1-5; no firm D call. This CDR3 contains 14 residues. Per the germline V gene, CDR1 is LNHNV and CDR2 is YYDKDF (reference sequence). V lost 3 bases to trimming and J lost 5 bases, with 11 bases between them. Here the CDR3 DNA reads TGTGCCACCAGCAGCGCAGGTTCCTATCAGCCCCAGCATTTT. Translating it yields CATSSAGSYQPQHF.

J is TRBJ1-6 and V is TRBV30, with a tentative D call TRBD1 (5 bases). Deletions cut 8 bases from V and 12 bases from J, with 26 bases between. This CDR3 contains 15 residues. Germline V gives CDR1 GTSNPN, CDR2 SVGIG (reference sequence). CDR3 sequence reads: CAGTTIGRERGPLHF. The CDR3 nucleotides read TGTGCCGGAACCACGATTGGCAGGGAGCGGGGACCCCTCCACTTT.

The rearrangement uses TRBV11-3 and TRBJ2-5; 14 positions match TRBD2. The length of the CDR3 is 18 residues. Germline CDR1 and CDR2: SGHNT and YENEEA. V was pared by 2 bases and J by 2 bases, with 7 bases of the junction left unmatched. This chain's CDR3 is CASSLTGTSGSGQETQYF. CDR3 DNA sequence: TGTGCCAGCAGCTTAACCGGGACTAGCGGGAGTGGGCAAGAGACCCAGTACTTC.

This chain links TRBV15 with TRBJ2-5; 9 bases are a match to TRBD1. From germline, CDR1 is LNHNV and CDR2 YYDKDF (reference sequence). V dropped 6 bases and J dropped 8; count of bases not matched to a gene: 10. The CDR3 extends over 14 amino acids. The CDR3, as DNA: TGTGCCACCAGTACCCCGGGACAGGGTGTAACCCAGTACTTC. It specifies CATSTPGQGVTQYF.

This chain joins TRBV9 and TRBJ2-1; D gene ambiguous. The germline V gene encodes CDR1 SGDLS and CDR2 YYNGEE. V was shortened by 2 bases and J by 0 bases, with 12 bases between the two germline ends. The CDR3 is 16 residues long. The CDR3 nucleotides are TGTGCCAGCAGCGTGAACCCGAGAGACTCCTACAATGAGCAGTTCTTC. Amino acids: CASSVNPRDSYNEQFF.

This clone was observed a single time. The rearrangement joins TRBV11-2 to TRBJ2-3, with D unresolved. Deletions cut 0 bases from V and 8 bases from J, with 15 bases between. The germline gives CDR1 SGHAT, CDR2 FQNNGV. The CDR3 loop spans 15 amino acids. CDR3 region: CASSLENRRRTTQYF. The CDR3 DNA sequence: TGTGCCAGCAGCTTAGAAAATCGAAGGAGAACTACGCAGTATTTT.

This clone appeared once. V is TRBV3-1 (or the pseudogene TRBV3-2) and J is TRBJ1-6; possible D gene TRBD1, 5 bases. Germline V lookup: CDR1 LGHDT, CDR2 YNNKEL (reference sequence). V was trimmed by 1 base and J by 10 bases, leaving 5 bases between them. The CDR3 totals 12 residues. The CDR3 DNA follows: TGTGCCAGCAGCCAAGGGACATCACCCCTCCACTTT. Protein sequence: CASSQGTSPLHF.

This CDR3 reads CASSLGYRQMSYEQYF. CDR3 nucleotide sequence: TGTGCCAGCAGCTTAGGTTATAGACAGATGAGCTACGAGCAGTACTTC. This chain joins TRBV7-8 and TRBJ2-7; possible D gene TRBD1, 5 bases. This CDR3 contains 16 residues. Looked up from germline, CDR1 is SGHVS and CDR2 is FQNEAQ. Trimming removed 1 base from V and 3 bases from J, with 16 bases in between.

This clone was seen a few times. J is TRBJ1-5 and V is TRBV27; D is unclear. The CDR3 covers 15 residues. V was pared by 3 bases and J by 3 bases, with 12 bases between. CDR1 is MNHEY and CDR2 is SMNVEV in the germline V gene (reference sequence). In DNA, the CDR3 is TGTGCCAGCAGTTTGCGATCGGGATTCAATCAGCCCCAGCATTTT. It codes for CASSLRSGFNQPQHF.

The chain carries TRBV5-5 and TRBJ1-6; D is perhaps TRBD1 (6 bases). CDR3 length equals 13 residues. Germline loops: CDR1 SGHKS, CDR2 YYEKEE (reference sequence). The CDR3 bases are TGTGCTTCGCAGGACAGCCTAAATTCACCCCTCCACTTT. This sequence encodes CASQDSLNSPLHF.

The rearrangement links TRBV7-9 to TRBJ2-1, with unresolved D. Germline V gene sequence: CDR1 SEHNR, CDR2 FQNEAQ (reference sequence). The CDR3 totals 13 residues. Between the trimmed V and J ends, which lost 4 bases and 5 bases, there was a span of 9 bases. CDR3 region: CASSSATNNEQFF. CDR3 DNA: TGTGCCAGCAGCTCCGCGACAAACAATGAGCAGTTCTTC.

The CDR3 bases are TGTGCCAGTATAACCACAGGGGATGGCTACACCTTC. It encodes CASITTGDGYTF. This sequence joins TRBV19 and TRBJ1-2, with TRBD1 matching 7 bases. The CDR3 is 12 amino acids. Per the germline V gene, CDR1 is LNHDA and CDR2 is SQIVND (reference sequence). The trim removed 7 bases at V and 6 bases at J, leaving 5 bases unmatched.

The chain combines TRBV18 with TRBJ2-1, with TRBD2 matching over 8 bases. The CDR3 runs to 17 residues. The junction had 9 bases not matched to a gene; V was cut back by 0 bases and J by 5 bases. The germline V gene has CDR1 KGHSH and CDR2 LQKENI. CDR3 in DNA: TGTGCCAGCTCACCACCGACTAGCGCCTCCCCCCACAATGAGCAGTTCTTC. Amino acids: CASSPPTSASPHNEQFF.

The chain has TRBV5-1 and TRBJ2-1, with D maybe TRBD2 (6 bases). The V gene lost 4 bases and the J gene lost 0 bases, with 14 bases spanning the gap. The CDR3 has 16 residues. Germline V gives CDR1 SGHRS, CDR2 YFSETQ. The DNA for the CDR3 is TGCGCCAGCAGCGCTTCGGAGGGGAGCTCCTACAATGAGCAGTTCTTC. Translation: CASSASEGSSYNEQFF.

This clone was counted once. Here the CDR3 reads CASSESGNNQPQHF. The CDR3 region has the DNA TGTGCCAGCAGTGAATCAGGGAACAATCAGCCCCAGCATTTT. The chain has TRBV25-1 and TRBJ1-5; TRBD1 is a possible D gene (5 bases). The CDR3 consists of 14 residues. The V end lost 1 base, the J end lost 3 bases, and 7 bases lay between the germline ends. Germline lookup yields CDR1 MGHDK and CDR2 SYGVNS.